This TCR beta chain was captured in a study of blood T cells in healthy people across ages. This CDR3 comprises 12 residues. Trimming pared 4 bases from V and 3 bases from J, leaving 7 bases between. CDR1 SGHVS and CDR2 FNYEAQ come from the germline V gene. Combining a sample-barcoded 5' primer with a J-beta primer mix, a second PCR ran for 7 to 11 cycles. The authors tagged each cDNA molecule using a template-switch adaptor with 12 random nucleotides. TCRdb itself ran the 5' RACE reads through MiXCR, one entry per CDR3 protein. This table has more than 900,000 distinct CDR3 sequences, 25% to 30% appearing once. The sample was also linked to a second study, of T cells of mothers and their children. As reported in that work: There was no detection of any persistent microchimeric T cell clones.

The receptor comes from a woman between 40 and 50 years old in good health. Sequenced: blood. The rearrangement uses TRBV7-6 and TRBJ2-7; D remains ambiguous. The DNA for the CDR3 is TGTGCCAGCAGCTCGCTGTACTACGAGCAGTACTTC. It codes for CASSSLYYEQYF.